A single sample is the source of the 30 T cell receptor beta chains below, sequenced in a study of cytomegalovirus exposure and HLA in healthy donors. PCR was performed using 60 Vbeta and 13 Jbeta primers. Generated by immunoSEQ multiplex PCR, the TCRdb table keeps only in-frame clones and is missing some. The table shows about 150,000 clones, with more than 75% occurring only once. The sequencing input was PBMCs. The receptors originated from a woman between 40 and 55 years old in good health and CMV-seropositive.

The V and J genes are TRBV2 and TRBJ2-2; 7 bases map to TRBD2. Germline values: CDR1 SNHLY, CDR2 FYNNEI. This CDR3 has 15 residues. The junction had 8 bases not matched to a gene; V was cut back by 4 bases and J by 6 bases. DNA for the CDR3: TGTGCCAGCAGTGCCCCCGCGGGAGTAGCCGGGGAGCTGTTTTTT. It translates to CASSAPAGVAGELFF.

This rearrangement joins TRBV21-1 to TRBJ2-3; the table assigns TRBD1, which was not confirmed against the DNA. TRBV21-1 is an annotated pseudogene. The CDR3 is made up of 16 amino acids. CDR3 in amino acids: CASSDPDSEGTDTQYF. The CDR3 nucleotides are TGTGCCAGCAGCGACCCGGACAGTGAAGGGACAGATACGCAGTATTTT.

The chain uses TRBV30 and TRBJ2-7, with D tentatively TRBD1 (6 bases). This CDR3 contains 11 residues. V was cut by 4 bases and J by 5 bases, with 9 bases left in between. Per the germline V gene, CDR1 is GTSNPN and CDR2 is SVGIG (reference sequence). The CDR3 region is CAWNRVDEQYF. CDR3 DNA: TGTGCCTGGAACAGGGTGGACGAGCAGTACTTC.

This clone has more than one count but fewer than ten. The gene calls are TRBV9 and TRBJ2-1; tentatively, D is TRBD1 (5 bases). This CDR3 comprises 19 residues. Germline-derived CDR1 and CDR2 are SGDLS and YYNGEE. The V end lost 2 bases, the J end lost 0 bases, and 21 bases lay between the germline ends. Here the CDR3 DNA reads TGTGCCAGCAGCGTCTCAGGGTATCCGGCGAGCAACTCCTACAATGAGCAGTTCTTC. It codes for CASSVSGYPASNSYNEQFF.

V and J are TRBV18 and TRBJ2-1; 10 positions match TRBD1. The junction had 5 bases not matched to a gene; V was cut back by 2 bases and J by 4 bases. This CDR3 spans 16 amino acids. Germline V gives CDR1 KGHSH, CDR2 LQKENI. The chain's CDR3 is CASSPFGTGEYNEQFF. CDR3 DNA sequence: TGTGCCAGCTCACCATTCGGGACAGGGGAGTACAATGAGCAGTTCTTC.

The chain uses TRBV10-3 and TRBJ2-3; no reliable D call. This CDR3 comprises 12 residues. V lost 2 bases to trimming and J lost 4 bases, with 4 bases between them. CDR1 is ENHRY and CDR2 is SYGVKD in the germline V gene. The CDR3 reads CAISEGSDTQYF. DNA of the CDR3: TGTGCCATCAGTGAGGGCTCAGATACGCAGTATTTT.

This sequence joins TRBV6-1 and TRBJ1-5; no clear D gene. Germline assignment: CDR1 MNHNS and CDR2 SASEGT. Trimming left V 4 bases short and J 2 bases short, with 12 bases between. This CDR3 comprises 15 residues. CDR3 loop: CASSVEAGGNQPQHF. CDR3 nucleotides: TGTGCCAGCAGTGTGGAGGCGGGAGGCAATCAGCCCCAGCATTTT.

In DNA form, the CDR3 reads TGTGCCAGTATGGCAGTGGAAGGGGGCAATCAGCCCCAGCATTTT. Its protein product is CASMAVEGGNQPQHF. The chain joins TRBV19 to TRBJ1-5, with D perhaps matching TRBD1 (5 bases). Germline CDR1 and CDR2: LNHDA and SQIVND (reference sequence). This CDR3 has 15 amino acids. The V end lost 7 bases, the J end lost 2 bases, and 15 bases lay between the germline ends.

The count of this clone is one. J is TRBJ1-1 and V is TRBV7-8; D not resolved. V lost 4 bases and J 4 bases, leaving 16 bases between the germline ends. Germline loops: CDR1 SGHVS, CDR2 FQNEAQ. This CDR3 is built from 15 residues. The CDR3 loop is CASSSKRGRGTEAFF. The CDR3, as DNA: TGTGCCAGCAGCTCGAAGCGGGGTCGGGGCACTGAAGCTTTCTTT.

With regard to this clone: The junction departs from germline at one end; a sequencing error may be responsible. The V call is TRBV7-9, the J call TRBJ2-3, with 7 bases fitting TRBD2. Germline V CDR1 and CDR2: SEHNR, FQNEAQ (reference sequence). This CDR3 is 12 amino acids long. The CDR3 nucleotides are TGTTCCAGCGGGGAGGGCCCAGATACGCAGTATTTT. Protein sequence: CSSGEGPDTQYF. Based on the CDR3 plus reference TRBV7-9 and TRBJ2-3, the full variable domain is DTGVSQNPRHKITKRGQNVTFRCDPISEHNRLYWYRQTLGQGPEFLTYFQNEAQLEKSRLLSDRFSAERPKGSFSTLEIQRTEQGDSAMYLCSSGEGPDTQYFGPGTRLTVL.

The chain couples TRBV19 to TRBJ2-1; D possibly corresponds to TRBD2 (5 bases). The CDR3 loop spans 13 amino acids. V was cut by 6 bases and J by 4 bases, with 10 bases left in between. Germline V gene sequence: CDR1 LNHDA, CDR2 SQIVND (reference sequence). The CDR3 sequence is CASSRTSYNEQFF. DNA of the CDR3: TGTGCCAGTAGCCGGACTTCTTACAATGAGCAGTTCTTC.

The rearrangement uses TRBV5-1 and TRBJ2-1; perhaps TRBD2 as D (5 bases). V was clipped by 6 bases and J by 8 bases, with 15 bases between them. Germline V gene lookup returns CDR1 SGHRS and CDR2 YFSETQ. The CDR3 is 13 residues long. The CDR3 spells CASTNRDYDEQFF. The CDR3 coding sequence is TGCGCCAGCACCAATCGGGATTACGATGAGCAGTTCTTC.

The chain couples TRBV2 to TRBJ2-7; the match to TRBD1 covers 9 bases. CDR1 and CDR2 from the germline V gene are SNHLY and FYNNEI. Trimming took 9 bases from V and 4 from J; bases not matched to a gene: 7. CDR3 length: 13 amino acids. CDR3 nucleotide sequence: TGTGCCAGTGAAGGGACAGGGAAATACGAGCAGTACTTC. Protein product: CASEGTGKYEQYF.

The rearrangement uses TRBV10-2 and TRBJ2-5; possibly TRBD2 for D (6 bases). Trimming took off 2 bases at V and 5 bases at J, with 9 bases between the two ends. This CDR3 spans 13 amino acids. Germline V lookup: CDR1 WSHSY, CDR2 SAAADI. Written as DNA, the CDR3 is TGCGCCAGCAGTGAGCGGGAGTGGGAGACCCAGTACTTC. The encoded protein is CASSEREWETQYF.

The CDR3 nucleotides are TGTGCCAGCAGCCGCAGGACAGGGGTGAACACCGGGGAGCTGTTTTTT. Translation gives CASSRRTGVNTGELFF. The chain carries TRBV4-2 and TRBJ2-2, with 9 bases fitting TRBD1. Germline trimming cut 4 bases from V and 1 base from J; bases unmatched to any gene: 4. CDR3 length: 16 amino acids. Germline lookup yields CDR1 LGHNA and CDR2 YNFKEQ.

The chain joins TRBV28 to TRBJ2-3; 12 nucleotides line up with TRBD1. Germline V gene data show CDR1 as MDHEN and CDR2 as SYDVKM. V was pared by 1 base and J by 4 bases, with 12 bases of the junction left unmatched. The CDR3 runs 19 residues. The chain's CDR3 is CASSLSGFGGTGGPDTQYF. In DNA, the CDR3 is TGTGCCAGCAGTTTATCCGGGTTCGGTGGGACAGGGGGCCCAGATACGCAGTATTTT. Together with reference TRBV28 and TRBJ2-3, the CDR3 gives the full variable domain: DVKVTQSSRYLVKRTGEKVFLECVQDMDHENMFWYRQDPGLGLRLIYFSYDVKMKEKGDIPEGYSVSREKKERFSLILESASTNQTSMYLCASSLSGFGGTGGPDTQYFGPGTRLTVL.

The CDR3 DNA follows: TGTGCCAGCGGGGACAGGGGTGGCATCAGCTCTGGAAACACCATATATTTT. This codes for CASGDRGGISSGNTIYF. The chain recombines TRBV11-3 with TRBJ1-3, with 10 bases that match TRBD1. Germline V gene data show CDR1 as SGHNT and CDR2 as YENEEA. This CDR3 has 17 amino acids. Unmatched junction bases numbered 10, after V lost 8 bases and J lost 0 bases.

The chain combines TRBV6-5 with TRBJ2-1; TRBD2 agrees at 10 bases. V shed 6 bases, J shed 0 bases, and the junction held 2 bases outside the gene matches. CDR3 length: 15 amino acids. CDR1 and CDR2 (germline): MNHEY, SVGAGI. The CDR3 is CASRGTSASYNEQFF. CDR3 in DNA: TGTGCCAGCAGGGGGACTAGCGCCTCCTACAATGAGCAGTTCTTC.

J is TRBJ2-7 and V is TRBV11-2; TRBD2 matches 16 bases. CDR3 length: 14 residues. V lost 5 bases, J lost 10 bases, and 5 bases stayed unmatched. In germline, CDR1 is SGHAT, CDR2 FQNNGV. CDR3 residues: CASSTGLAGGKQYF. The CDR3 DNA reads TGTGCCAGCAGCACGGGACTAGCGGGAGGGAAACAGTACTTC. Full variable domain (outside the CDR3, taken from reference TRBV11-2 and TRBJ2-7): EAGVAQSPRYKIIEKRQSVAFWCNPISGHATLYWYQQILGQGPKLLIQFQNNGVVDDSQLPKDRFSAERLKGVDSTLKIQPAKLEDSAVYLCASSTGLAGGKQYFGPGTRLTVT.

The CDR3 here is CASSEAGTSVYEQYF. CDR3 coding DNA: TGCGCCAGCAGTGAGGCCGGGACTAGCGTATACGAGCAGTACTTC. The rearrangement links TRBV10-1 to TRBJ2-7; TRBD2 matches 10 bases. After removal of 2 bases from V and 4 bases from J, the junction contained 5 bases not matched to a gene. Germline V CDR1 and CDR2: WNHNN, SYGVQD (reference sequence). The CDR3 spans 15 residues.

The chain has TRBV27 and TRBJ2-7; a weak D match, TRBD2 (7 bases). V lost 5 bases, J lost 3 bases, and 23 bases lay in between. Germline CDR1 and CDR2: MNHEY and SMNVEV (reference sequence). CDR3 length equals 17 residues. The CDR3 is CASSPFLGGGAGYEQYF. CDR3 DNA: TGTGCCAGCAGTCCTTTTTTGGGAGGGGGGGCGGGCTACGAGCAGTACTTC.

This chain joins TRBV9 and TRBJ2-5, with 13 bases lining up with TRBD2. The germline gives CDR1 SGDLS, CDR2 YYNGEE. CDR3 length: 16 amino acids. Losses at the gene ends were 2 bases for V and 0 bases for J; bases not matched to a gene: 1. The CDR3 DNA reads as TGTGCCAGCAGCGTCGGACTAGCGGGAGACCAAGAGACCCAGTACTTC. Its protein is CASSVGLAGDQETQYF.

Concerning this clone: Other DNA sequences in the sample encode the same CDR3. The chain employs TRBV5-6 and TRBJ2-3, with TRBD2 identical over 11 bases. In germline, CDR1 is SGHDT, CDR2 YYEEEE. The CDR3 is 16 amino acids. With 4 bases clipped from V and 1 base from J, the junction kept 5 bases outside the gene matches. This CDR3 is CASSLRTSGRTDTQYF. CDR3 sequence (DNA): TGTGCCAGCAGCCTGAGGACTAGCGGGCGCACAGATACGCAGTATTTT.

The CDR3 reads CASSRGLGEKLFF. CDR3 DNA: TGTGCCAGCAGCAGGGGGCTAGGAGAAAAACTGTTTTTT. The genes are TRBV2 and TRBJ1-4; 8 positions agree with TRBD1. Germline lookup yields CDR1 SNHLY and CDR2 FYNNEI. The CDR3 contains 13 residues. V was pared by 6 bases and J by 8 bases, with 5 bases of the junction left unmatched.

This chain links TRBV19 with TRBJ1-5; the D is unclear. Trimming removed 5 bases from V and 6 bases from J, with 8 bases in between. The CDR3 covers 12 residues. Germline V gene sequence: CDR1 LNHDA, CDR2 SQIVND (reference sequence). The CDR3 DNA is TGTGCCAGTAGTCCCACGGGTCAGCCCCAGCATTTT. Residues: CASSPTGQPQHF. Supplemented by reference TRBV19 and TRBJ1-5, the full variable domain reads DGGITQSPKYLFRKEGQNVTLSCEQNLNHDAMYWYRQDPGQGLRLIYYSQIVNDFQKGDIAEGYSVSREKKESFPLTVTSAQKNPTAFYLCASSPTGQPQHFGDGTRLSIL.

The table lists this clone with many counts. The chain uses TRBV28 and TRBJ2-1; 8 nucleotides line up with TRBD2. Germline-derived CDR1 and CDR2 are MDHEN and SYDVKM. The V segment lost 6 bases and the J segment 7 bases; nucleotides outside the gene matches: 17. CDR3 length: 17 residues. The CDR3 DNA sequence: TGTGCCAGCAGCTCTCCTCGGGCGGGAGGATGGGGGAATGAGCAGTTCTTC. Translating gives CASSSPRAGGWGNEQFF.

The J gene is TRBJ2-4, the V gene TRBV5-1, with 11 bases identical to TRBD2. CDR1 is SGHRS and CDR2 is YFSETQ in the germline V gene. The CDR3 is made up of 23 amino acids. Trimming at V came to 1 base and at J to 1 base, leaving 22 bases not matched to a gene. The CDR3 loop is CASSLSAPTGTSGQREAKNIQYF. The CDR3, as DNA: TGCGCCAGCAGCTTGTCCGCCCCAACCGGGACTAGCGGACAAAGGGAGGCCAAAAACATTCAGTACTTC.

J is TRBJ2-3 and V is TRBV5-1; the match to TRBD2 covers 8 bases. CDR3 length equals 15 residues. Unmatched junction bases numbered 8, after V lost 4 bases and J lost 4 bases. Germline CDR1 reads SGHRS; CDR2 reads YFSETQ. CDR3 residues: CASSPNAAGADTQYF. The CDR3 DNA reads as TGCGCCAGCAGCCCCAACGCAGCGGGAGCAGATACGCAGTATTTT.

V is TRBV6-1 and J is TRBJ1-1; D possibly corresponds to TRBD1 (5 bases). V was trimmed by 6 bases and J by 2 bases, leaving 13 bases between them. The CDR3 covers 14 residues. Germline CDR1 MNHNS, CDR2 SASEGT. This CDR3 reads CASRLTGVNTEAFF. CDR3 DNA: TGTGCCAGCAGACTAACGGGGGTAAACACTGAAGCTTTCTTT.

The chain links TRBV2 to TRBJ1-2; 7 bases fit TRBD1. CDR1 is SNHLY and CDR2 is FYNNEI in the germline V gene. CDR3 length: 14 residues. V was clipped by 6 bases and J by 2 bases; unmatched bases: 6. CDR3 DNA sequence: TGTGCCAGCAGGAGGACAGGAGACAACTATGGCTACACCTTC. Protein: CASRRTGDNYGYTF.